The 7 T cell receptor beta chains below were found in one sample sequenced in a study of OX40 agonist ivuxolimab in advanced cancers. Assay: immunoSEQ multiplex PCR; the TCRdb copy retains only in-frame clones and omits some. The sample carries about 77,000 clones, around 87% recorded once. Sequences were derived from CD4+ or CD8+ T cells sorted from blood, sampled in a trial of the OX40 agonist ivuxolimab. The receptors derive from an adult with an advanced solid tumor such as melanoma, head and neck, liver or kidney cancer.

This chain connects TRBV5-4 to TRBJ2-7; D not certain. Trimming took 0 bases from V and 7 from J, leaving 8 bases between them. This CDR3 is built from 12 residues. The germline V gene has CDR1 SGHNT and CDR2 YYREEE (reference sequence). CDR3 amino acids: CASSLALGEQYF. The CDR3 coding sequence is TGTGCCAGCAGCTTGGCCCTAGGGGAGCAGTACTTC.

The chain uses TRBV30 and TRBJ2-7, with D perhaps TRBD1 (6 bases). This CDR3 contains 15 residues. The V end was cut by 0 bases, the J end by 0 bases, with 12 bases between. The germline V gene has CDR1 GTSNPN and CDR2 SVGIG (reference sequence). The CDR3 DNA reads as TGTGCCTGGAGTGTAAGGACAGCAAGCTCCTACGAGCAGTACTTC. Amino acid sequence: CAWSVRTASSYEQYF.

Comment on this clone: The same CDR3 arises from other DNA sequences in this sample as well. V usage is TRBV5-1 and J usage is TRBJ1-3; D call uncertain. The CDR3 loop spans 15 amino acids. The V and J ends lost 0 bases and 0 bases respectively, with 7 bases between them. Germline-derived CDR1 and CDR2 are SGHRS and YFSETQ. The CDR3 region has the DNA TGCGCCAGCAGCTTGGAGGGATCCTCTGGAAACACCATATATTTT. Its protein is CASSLEGSSGNTIYF.

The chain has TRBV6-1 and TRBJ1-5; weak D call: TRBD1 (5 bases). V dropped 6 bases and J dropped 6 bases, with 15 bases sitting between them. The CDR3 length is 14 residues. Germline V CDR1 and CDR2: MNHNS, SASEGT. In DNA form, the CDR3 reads TGTGCCAGCAGCGTAACCTTTCAGGGTCAGCCCCAGCATTTT. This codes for CASSVTFQGQPQHF.

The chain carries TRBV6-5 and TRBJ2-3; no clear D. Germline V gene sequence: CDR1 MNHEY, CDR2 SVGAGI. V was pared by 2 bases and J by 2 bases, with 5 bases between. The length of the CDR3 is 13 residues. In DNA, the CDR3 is TGTGCCAGCAGTTACAGGTACACAGATACGCAGTATTTT. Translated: CASSYRYTDTQYF.

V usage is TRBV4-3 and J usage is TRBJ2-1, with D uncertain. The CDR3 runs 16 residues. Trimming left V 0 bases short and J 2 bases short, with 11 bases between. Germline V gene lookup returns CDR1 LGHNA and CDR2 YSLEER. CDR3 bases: TGCGCCAGCAGCCAAGATCGGCTGGATACCTACAATGAGCAGTTCTTC. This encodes CASSQDRLDTYNEQFF.

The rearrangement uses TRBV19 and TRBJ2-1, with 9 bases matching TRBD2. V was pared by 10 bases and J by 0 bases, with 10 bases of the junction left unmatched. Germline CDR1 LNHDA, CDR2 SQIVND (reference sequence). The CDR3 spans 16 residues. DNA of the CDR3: TGTGCCACGACTAGCGGTTCTTCCCTCTCCTACAATGAGCAGTTCTTC. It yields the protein CATTSGSSLSYNEQFF.